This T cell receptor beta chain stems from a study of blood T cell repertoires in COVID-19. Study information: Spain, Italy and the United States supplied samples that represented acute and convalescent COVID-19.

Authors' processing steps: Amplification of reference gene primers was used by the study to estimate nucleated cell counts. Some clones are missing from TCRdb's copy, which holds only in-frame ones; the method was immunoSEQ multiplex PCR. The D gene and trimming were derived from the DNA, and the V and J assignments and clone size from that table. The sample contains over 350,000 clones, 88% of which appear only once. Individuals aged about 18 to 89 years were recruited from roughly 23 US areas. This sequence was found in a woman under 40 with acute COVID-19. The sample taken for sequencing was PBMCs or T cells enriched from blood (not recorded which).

CDR3 DNA sequence: TGTGCCAGCAGCTCGTCGGACAGGGGCAATCAGCCCCAGCATTTT. Amino acid sequence: CASSSSDRGNQPQHF. The chain combines TRBV7-2 with TRBJ1-5; 8 bases align to TRBD1. CDR3 length: 15 residues. V gave up 4 bases and J gave up 2 bases; unmatched junction bases: 4. The germline V gene has CDR1 SGHTA and CDR2 FQGNSA.